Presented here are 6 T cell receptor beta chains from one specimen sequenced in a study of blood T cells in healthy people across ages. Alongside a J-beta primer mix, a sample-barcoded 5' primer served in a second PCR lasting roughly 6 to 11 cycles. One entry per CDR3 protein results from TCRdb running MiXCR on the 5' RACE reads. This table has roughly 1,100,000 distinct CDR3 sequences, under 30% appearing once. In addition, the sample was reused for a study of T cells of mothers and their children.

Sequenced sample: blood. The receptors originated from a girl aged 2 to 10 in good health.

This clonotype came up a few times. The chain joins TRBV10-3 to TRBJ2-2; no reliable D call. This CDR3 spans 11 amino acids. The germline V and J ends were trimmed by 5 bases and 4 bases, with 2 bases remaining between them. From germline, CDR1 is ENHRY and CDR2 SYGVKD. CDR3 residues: CAISSTGELFF. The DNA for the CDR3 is TGTGCCATCAGTAGCACCGGGGAGCTGTTTTTT.

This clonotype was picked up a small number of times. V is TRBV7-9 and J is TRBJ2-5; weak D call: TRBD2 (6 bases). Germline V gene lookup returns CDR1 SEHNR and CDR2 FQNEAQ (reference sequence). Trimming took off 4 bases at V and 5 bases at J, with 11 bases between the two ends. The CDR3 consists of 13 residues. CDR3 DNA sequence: TGTGCCAGCAGCTGGGGGGTAGGCGAGACCCAGTACTTC. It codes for CASSWGVGETQYF.

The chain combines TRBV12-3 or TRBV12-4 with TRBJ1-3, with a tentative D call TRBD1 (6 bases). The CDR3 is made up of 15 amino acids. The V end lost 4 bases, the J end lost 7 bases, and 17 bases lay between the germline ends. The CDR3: CASSWGPIFGNTIYF. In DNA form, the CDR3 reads TGTGCCAGCAGTTGGGGGCCGATCTTTGGGAACACCATATATTTT.

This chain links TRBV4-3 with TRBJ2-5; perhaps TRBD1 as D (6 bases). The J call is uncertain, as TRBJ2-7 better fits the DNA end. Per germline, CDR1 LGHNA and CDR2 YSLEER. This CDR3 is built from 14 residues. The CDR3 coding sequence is TGCGCCAGCAGCCACCGGACAGAGGACTACGAGCAGTACTTC. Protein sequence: CASSHRTEDYEQYF.

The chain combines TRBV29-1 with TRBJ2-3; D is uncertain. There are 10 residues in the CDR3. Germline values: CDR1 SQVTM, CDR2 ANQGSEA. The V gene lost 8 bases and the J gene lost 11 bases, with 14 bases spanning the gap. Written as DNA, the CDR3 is TGCAGCCCGGGTCCAGACGAGCAGTATTTT. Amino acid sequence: CSPGPDEQYF.

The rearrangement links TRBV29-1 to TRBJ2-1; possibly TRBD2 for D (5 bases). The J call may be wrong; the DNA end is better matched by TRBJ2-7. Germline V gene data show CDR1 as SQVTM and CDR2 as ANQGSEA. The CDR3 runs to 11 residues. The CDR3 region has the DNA TGCAGCGTTGAAGATGGGAGTGAGCAGTACTTC. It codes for CSVEDGSEQYF.